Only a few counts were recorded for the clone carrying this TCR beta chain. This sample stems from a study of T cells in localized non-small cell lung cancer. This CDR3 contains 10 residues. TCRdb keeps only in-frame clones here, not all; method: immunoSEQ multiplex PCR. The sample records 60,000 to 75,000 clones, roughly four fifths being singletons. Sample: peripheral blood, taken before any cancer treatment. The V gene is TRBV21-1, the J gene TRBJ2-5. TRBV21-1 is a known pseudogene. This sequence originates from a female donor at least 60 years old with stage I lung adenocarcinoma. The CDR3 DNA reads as TGTGCCAGCAGCAAAAAGACCCAGTACTTC. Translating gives CASSKKTQYF.